This T cell receptor beta chain was sequenced during a study of T cells after yellow fever vaccination. Study at large: When fractions had low cell numbers, they were prepared with SMART-Seq v4 Ultra Low Input. Study-wide points: Clonotypes shared by both compartments, CD4 and CD8, made up a small share. Post-booster repertoires again held most primary-vaccination clones (about 95% CD4, about 88% CD8). Repertoires obtained by FACS sorting could include abundant clonotypes that entered as contaminants from the bulk population.

Notes on this clonotype: Its antigen is as yet unknown.

Trimming at V came to 8 bases and at J to 5 bases, leaving 5 bases not matched to a gene. Germline values: CDR1 MNHEY, CDR2 SMNVEV (reference sequence). There are 13 residues in the CDR3. TCRdb recomputed calls from the 5' RACE reads with MiXCR, one row per CDR3 protein. This table has a few hundred thousand distinct CDR3 sequences, 18% appearing once. The TCR comes from a man between 18 and 29 years old who received the YFV17D yellow fever vaccine. The rearrangement joins TRBV27 to TRBJ2-1; 8 positions match TRBD2. This material consisted of PBMCs, taken before the yellow fever booster vaccination. For the CDR3, the DNA is TGTGCCAGCCCCCGGGAGGGTCACAATGAGCAGTTCTTC. The encoded protein is CASPREGHNEQFF.